These 4 T cell receptor beta chains share one sample of origin, sequenced in a study of T cell repertoires in cytomegalovirus infection. TCRdb recomputed calls from the reads with MiXCR, one row per CDR3 protein. The table records 370,000 or so distinct CDR3 sequences, roughly a third of them present only once. Antigens for these TCRs are unknown. This specimen was cultured PBMCs, taken from culture after CMV antigen stimulation. Receptor source: a human donor in good health (CMV status not recorded). Some clones in this sample may be carry-over from other donors' samples.

The chain has TRBV19 and TRBJ1-2; D unclear. With 8 bases removed from V and 6 bases from J, the gap between germline ends came to 16 bases. The V gene's germline CDR1 is LNHDA and CDR2 SQIVND (reference sequence). The CDR3 covers 13 residues. The CDR3 loop is CASSPGRPDGYTF. The CDR3 DNA reads as TGTGCCAGTTCACCCGGACGGCCGGATGGCTACACCTTC.

This clonotype was observed at least ten times. The chain has TRBV6-1 and TRBJ2-1; 9 nucleotides line up with TRBD2. Germline CDR1 reads MNHNS; CDR2 reads SASEGT. The CDR3 consists of 16 residues. V trimming: 6 bases; J trimming: 6 bases; junction bases outside the gene matches: 12. The CDR3 region is CASSKTSGQEGNEQFF. The CDR3, as DNA: TGTGCCAGCAGCAAAACTAGCGGGCAGGAGGGCAATGAGCAGTTCTTC.

This clonotype has only a few counts. This chain links TRBV11-2 with TRBJ1-1; no definite D call. The CDR3 consists of 15 residues. Looked up from germline, CDR1 is SGHAT and CDR2 is FQNNGV. V was pared by 1 base and J by 4 bases, with 13 bases between. The CDR3 reads CASSLVPGVGTEAFF. DNA for the CDR3: TGTGCCAGCAGCTTAGTACCCGGGGTAGGCACTGAAGCTTTCTTT.

This chain uses TRBV27 with TRBJ2-3; TRBD2 agrees at 8 bases. The length of the CDR3 is 16 residues. Trimming removed 0 bases from V and 0 bases from J; junction bases left unmatched: 2. Per germline, CDR1 MNHEY and CDR2 SMNVEV (reference sequence). In DNA, the CDR3 is TGTGCCAGCAGTTTATCGCCGGGAGGGAGCACAGATACGCAGTATTTT. It encodes CASSLSPGGSTDTQYF.